The 14 T cell receptor beta chains below all came from one sample that was sequenced in a study of cytomegalovirus exposure and HLA in healthy donors. PCR employed 60 Vbeta and 13 Jbeta primers. The protocol was immunoSEQ multiplex PCR, while the TCRdb copy is restricted to in-frame clones and leaves out a portion. The table records under 200,000 clones, approximately 85% of them present only once. Source material: PBMCs. Receptor source: a young man in good health and CMV-seropositive.

CDR3 DNA: TGTGCCAGCAGCGTCGGACAGGGGGCTGACACTGAAGCTTTCTTT. It specifies CASSVGQGADTEAFF. This chain connects TRBV9 to TRBJ1-1; TRBD1 matches 11 bases. CDR1 is SGDLS and CDR2 is YYNGEE in the germline V gene. The CDR3 has 15 residues. V lost 2 bases and J lost 3; bases outside the gene matches: 3.

The rearrangement joins TRBV4-1 to TRBJ2-3, with D tentatively TRBD2 (5 bases). This CDR3 is built from 14 residues. Trimming took 3 bases from V and 2 from J, leaving 9 bases between them. The germline gives CDR1 MGHRA, CDR2 YSYEKL. The CDR3 protein is CASSQSGFTDTQYF. The CDR3 nucleotides are TGCGCCAGCAGCCAGAGCGGATTCACAGATACGCAGTATTTT.

The chain recombines TRBV6-1 with TRBJ2-3, with 12 bases aligning to TRBD2. The CDR3 is 14 amino acids. Germline V lookup: CDR1 MNHNS, CDR2 SASEGT. The J segment lost 11 bases and the V segment lost 7 bases, leaving 10 bases of the junction unmatched. The CDR3: CASTPGLAGLRQYF. The CDR3 bases are TGTGCCAGCACCCCGGGACTAGCGGGCCTTCGGCAGTATTTT.

The rearrangement joins TRBV7-6 to TRBJ2-1; 10 nucleotides align to TRBD2. The CDR3 is 19 amino acids. Trimming took 0 bases from V and 3 from J; bases not matched to a gene: 11. Germline V gene lookup returns CDR1 SGHVS and CDR2 FNYEAQ. The chain's CDR3 is CASSLAVLAGGAGYNEQFF. DNA of the CDR3: TGTGCCAGCAGCTTAGCAGTCTTAGCGGGGGGCGCGGGCTACAATGAGCAGTTCTTC.

This chain joins TRBV30 and TRBJ2-1; D may be TRBD2 (6 bases). V gave up 2 bases and J gave up 0 bases, with 11 bases separating them. The CDR3 is made up of 15 amino acids. Germline values: CDR1 GTSNPN, CDR2 SVGIG (reference sequence). The CDR3 nucleotides are TGTGCCTGGAGTAAGGTCGGGGGCTCCTACAATGAGCAGTTCTTC. This codes for CAWSKVGGSYNEQFF.

This clone was detected only a few times. In the same sample, other DNA sequences code for this CDR3. The chain recombines TRBV6-1 with TRBJ2-4, with TRBD2 matching 13 bases. The CDR3 totals 15 residues. Germline CDR1 is MNHNS and CDR2 is SASEGT. Trimming took 8 bases from V and 11 from J; bases not matched to a gene: 12. CDR3 residues: CASGRLAGGPTVQYF. The CDR3 coding sequence is TGTGCCAGCGGTAGACTAGCGGGGGGCCCGACCGTTCAGTACTTC.

This clone was picked up a small number of times. This chain connects TRBV30 to TRBJ1-4; 7 nucleotides match TRBD1. The CDR3 runs to 17 residues. The V segment lost 3 bases and the J segment 0 bases; nucleotides outside the gene matches: 10. Looked up from germline, CDR1 is GTSNPN and CDR2 is SVGIG (reference sequence). This CDR3 reads CAWSWGDRSATNEKLFF. The DNA of the CDR3 is TGTGCCTGGAGCTGGGGGGACAGATCTGCAACTAATGAAAAACTGTTTTTT. Full variable domain (remainder filled in from reference TRBV30 and TRBJ1-4): SQTIHQWPATLVQPVGSPLSLECTVEGTSNPNLYWYRQAAGRGLQLLFYSVGIGQISSEVPQNLSASRPQDRQFILSSKKLLLSDSGFYLCAWSWGDRSATNEKLFFGSGTQLSVL.

Points on this clone: Germline and junction disagree at one end, which may indicate a read error. V and J are TRBV7-9 and TRBJ2-7; TRBD2 aligns across 7 bases. Germline V gene lookup returns CDR1 SEHNR and CDR2 FQNEAQ (reference sequence). The CDR3 covers 12 residues. In nucleotides, the CDR3 is TGTTCCAGCAGCTTCTCGGGGGGTGAGCAGTACTTC. It is translated as CSSSFSGGEQYF.

The rearrangement links TRBV5-1 to TRBJ2-5; 9 nucleotides match TRBD2. Germline V lookup: CDR1 SGHRS, CDR2 YFSETQ. J gave up 5 bases and V 2 bases, and 10 bases lay outside the gene matches. This CDR3 is built from 16 residues. The CDR3: CASSFIRETSGETQYF. In DNA form, the CDR3 reads TGCGCCAGCAGCTTTATCAGGGAAACTAGCGGGGAGACCCAGTACTTC.

The J gene is TRBJ2-4, the V gene TRBV6-5; D unclear. Looked up from germline, CDR1 is MNHEY and CDR2 is SVGAGI. Trimming cost V 4 bases and J 8 bases, with 15 bases left between them. There are 14 residues in the CDR3. The CDR3 is CASSSDLDRYIQYF. In DNA form, the CDR3 reads TGTGCCAGCAGTTCCGACCTAGATCGCTACATTCAGTACTTC.

The V and J genes are TRBV9 and TRBJ1-5; 7 bases fit TRBD1. This CDR3 comprises 16 residues. CDR1 SGDLS and CDR2 YYNGEE come from the germline V gene. The J segment lost 6 bases and the V segment lost 4 bases, leaving 13 bases of the junction unmatched. CDR3: CASSPGRQGGTQPQHF. DNA for the CDR3: TGTGCCAGCAGCCCAGGGCGACAGGGCGGCACTCAGCCCCAGCATTTT.

This clone has just one count. V and J are TRBV6-1 and TRBJ1-2; D remains ambiguous. Germline V gene data show CDR1 as MNHNS and CDR2 as SASEGT. V was shortened by 4 bases and J by 1 base, with 16 bases between the two germline ends. The CDR3 is 16 residues long. The CDR3 DNA sequence: TGTGCCAGCAGTGGGGAAGGTGCGGGGAGTAACTATGGCTACACCTTC. Its protein is CASSGEGAGSNYGYTF.

This chain joins TRBV4-1 and TRBJ2-2; no definite D call. The CDR3 covers 18 residues. From germline, CDR1 is MGHRA and CDR2 YSYEKL. The V and J ends lost 3 bases and 0 bases respectively, with 17 bases between them. CDR3 nucleotide sequence: TGCGCCAGCAGCCATAGGTCGGCGGTCCACGCGAACACCGGGGAGCTGTTTTTT. This gives the protein CASSHRSAVHANTGELFF.

V is TRBV7-2 and J is TRBJ1-3, with unresolved D. Trimming pared 2 bases from V and 6 bases from J, leaving 14 bases between. There are 15 residues in the CDR3. CDR1 and CDR2 (germline): SGHTA, FQGNSA. The DNA for the CDR3 is TGTGCCAGCAGCTTACTGACTGGCGGTTTAAACACCATATATTTT. Translation gives CASSLLTGGLNTIYF.